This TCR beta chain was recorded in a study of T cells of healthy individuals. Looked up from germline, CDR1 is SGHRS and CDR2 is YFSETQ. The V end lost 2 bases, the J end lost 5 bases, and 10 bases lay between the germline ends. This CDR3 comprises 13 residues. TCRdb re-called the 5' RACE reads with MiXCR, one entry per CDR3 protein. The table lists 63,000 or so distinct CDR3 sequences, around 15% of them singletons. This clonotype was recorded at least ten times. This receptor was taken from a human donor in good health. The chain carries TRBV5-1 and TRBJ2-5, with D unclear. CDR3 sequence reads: CASSFSHGETQYF. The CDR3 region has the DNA TGCGCCAGCAGCTTTTCCCACGGGGAGACCCAGTACTTC.